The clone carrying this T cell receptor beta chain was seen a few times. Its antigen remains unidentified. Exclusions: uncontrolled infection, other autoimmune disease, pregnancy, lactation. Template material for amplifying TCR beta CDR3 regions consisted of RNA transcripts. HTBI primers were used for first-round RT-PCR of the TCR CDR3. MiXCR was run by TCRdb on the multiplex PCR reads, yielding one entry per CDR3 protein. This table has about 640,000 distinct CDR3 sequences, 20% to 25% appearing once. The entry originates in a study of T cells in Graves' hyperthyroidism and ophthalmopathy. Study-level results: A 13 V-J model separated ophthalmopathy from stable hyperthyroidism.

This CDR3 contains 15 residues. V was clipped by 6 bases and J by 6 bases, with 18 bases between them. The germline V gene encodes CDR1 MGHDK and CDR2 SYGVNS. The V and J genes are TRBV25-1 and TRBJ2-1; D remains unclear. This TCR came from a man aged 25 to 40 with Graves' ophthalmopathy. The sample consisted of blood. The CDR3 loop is CASSKPLWTGNEQFF. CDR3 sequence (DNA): TGTGCCAGCAGCAAACCGCTCTGGACGGGCAATGAGCAGTTCTTC.